This passage covers 14 T cell receptor beta chains from one sample sequenced in a study of CD8 T cells in Susac syndrome. Reverse transcription of about 0.5 to 1 ug RNA was carried out with random hexamers. TCRdb processed the immunoSEQ multiplex PCR reads anew with MiXCR; each CDR3 protein has one entry. The sample holds 200,000 or so distinct CDR3 sequences, roughly 95% seen once. Material for sequencing was CD4+ T cells from PBMCs. These receptors all stem from a human donor with Susac syndrome.

The chain couples TRBV2 to TRBJ1-5; 7 bases are shared with TRBD1. The ends lost 6 bases at V and 15 bases at J; junction bases unmatched: 14. The V gene's germline CDR1 is SNHLY and CDR2 FYNNEI. The CDR3 is made up of 13 amino acids. The CDR3 sequence is CASRRDSQTLGHF. CDR3 DNA: TGTGCCAGCAGAAGGGACAGCCAAACCCTCGGGCATTTT.

This clonotype was recorded a few times. J is TRBJ1-2 and V is TRBV28; D is possibly TRBD1 (5 bases). Per germline, CDR1 MDHEN and CDR2 SYDVKM. Trimming removed 3 bases at V and 7 bases at J, with 9 bases between. The length of the CDR3 is 12 residues. The CDR3 is CASSFRGSGYTF. CDR3 DNA sequence: TGTGCCAGCAGTTTTAGGGGCTCTGGCTACACCTTC.

The chain links TRBV30 to TRBJ1-2; no definite D call. Looked up from germline, CDR1 is GTSNPN and CDR2 is SVGIG (reference sequence). This CDR3 has 14 amino acids. The V end was cut by 2 bases, the J end by 7 bases, with 17 bases between. In nucleotides, the CDR3 is TGTGCCTGGAGTCGAATGTCGGCGGATACTGGCTACACCTTC. This translates into CAWSRMSADTGYTF.

V is TRBV9 and J is TRBJ2-1, with TRBD2 matching 7 bases. Germline CDR1 SGDLS, CDR2 YYNGEE. J was trimmed by 9 bases and V by 0 bases; bases with no gene match: 9. This CDR3 region has 15 residues. As DNA, the CDR3 is TGTGCCAGCAGCGTAGCTGGCGGGGGTTCGATTGAGCAGTTCTTC. It encodes CASSVAGGGSIEQFF.

The genes are TRBV20-1 and TRBJ1-2; D not certain. Trimming removed 6 bases at V and 4 bases at J, with 12 bases between. Looked up from germline, CDR1 is DFQATT and CDR2 is SNEGSKA (reference sequence). The CDR3 loop spans 12 amino acids. The CDR3 is CSAPWVGYGYTF. The CDR3 DNA is TGCAGTGCCCCATGGGTAGGCTATGGCTACACCTTC.

The CDR3 reads CASSSGPAGNQPQHF. Written as DNA, the CDR3 is TGCGCCAGCAGCTCGGGACCTGCCGGCAATCAGCCCCAGCATTTT. The chain recombines TRBV5-1 with TRBJ1-5; D perhaps matches TRBD1 (5 bases). The CDR3 has 15 residues. Looked up from germline, CDR1 is SGHRS and CDR2 is YFSETQ. Deletions cut 3 bases from V and 2 bases from J, with 12 bases between.

The chain joins TRBV29-1 to TRBJ2-2; D gene ambiguous. Trimming took off 4 bases at V and 0 bases at J, with 6 bases between the two ends. Germline V lookup: CDR1 SQVTM, CDR2 ANQGSEA. This CDR3 is 13 amino acids long. The CDR3 sequence is CSVARTNTGELFF. Written as DNA, the CDR3 is TGCAGCGTTGCCCGGACGAACACCGGGGAGCTGTTTTTT.

The V call is TRBV20-1, the J call TRBJ2-3, with D hard to call. Trimming took 3 bases from V and 5 from J, leaving 9 bases between them. CDR3 length: 12 residues. Germline CDR1 reads DFQATT; CDR2 reads SNEGSKA (reference sequence). The CDR3 protein is CSASSTGDTQYF. The CDR3 nucleotides are TGCAGTGCTAGTTCTACGGGAGATACGCAGTATTTT.

The rearrangement joins TRBV12-5 to TRBJ2-5; possible D gene TRBD2, 5 bases. Germline values: CDR1 LGHNT, CDR2 FRNRAP. The CDR3 has 14 residues. The V end lost 6 bases, the J end lost 5 bases, and 16 bases lay between the germline ends. The CDR3 loop is CASGLGEGFETQYF. Written as DNA, the CDR3 is TGTGCTAGTGGCCTTGGTGAGGGTTTTGAGACCCAGTACTTC.

The chain employs TRBV10-3 and TRBJ1-2; 7 nucleotides match TRBD1. CDR1 and CDR2 from the germline V gene are ENHRY and SYGVKD. With V trimmed by 6 bases and J by 0 bases, 4 bases remained unmatched. CDR3 length equals 14 residues. In DNA, the CDR3 is TGTGCCATCAGCACAGGGGCAGCTAACTATGGCTACACCTTC. This gives the protein CAISTGAANYGYTF.

V usage is TRBV15 and J usage is TRBJ2-4; the D is unclear. The CDR3 totals 17 residues. The germline gives CDR1 LNHNV, CDR2 YYDKDF (reference sequence). The V end lost 0 bases, the J end lost 0 bases, and 12 bases lay between the germline ends. Here the CDR3 DNA reads TGTGCCACCAGCAGAGACGCGACACCACTAGCCAAAAACATTCAGTACTTC. Amino acids: CATSRDATPLAKNIQYF.

The J gene is TRBJ1-2, the V gene TRBV20-1; TRBD1 matches 7 bases. CDR1 and CDR2 (germline): DFQATT, SNEGSKA (reference sequence). Trimming took 1 base from V and 4 from J; bases not matched to a gene: 12. The CDR3 length is 16 residues. The CDR3 protein is CSARARQGGGAYGYTF. The CDR3 nucleotides read TGCAGTGCTAGAGCCCGACAGGGAGGAGGGGCCTATGGCTACACCTTC.

The table lists this clonotype with a few counts. CDR3 sequence (DNA): TGTGCCAGCAGTTACCGGGACCGCTCCTACGAGCAGTACTTC. Translation: CASSYRDRSYEQYF. The chain has TRBV13 and TRBJ2-7; the D call may be TRBD1 or TRBD2 (5 bases each). The ends were cut back, 6 bases at V and 0 bases at J, with 12 bases in the middle. Germline-derived CDR1 and CDR2 are PRHDT and FYEKMQ (reference sequence). This CDR3 has 14 residues.

The rearrangement links TRBV30 to TRBJ1-2; D call uncertain. V lost 0 bases and J lost 4, with 9 bases in between. The germline V gene encodes CDR1 GTSNPN and CDR2 SVGIG (reference sequence). The CDR3 covers 13 residues. CDR3 sequence: CAWSVIRVYGYTF. CDR3 coding DNA: TGTGCCTGGAGTGTCATCCGGGTCTATGGCTACACCTTC.